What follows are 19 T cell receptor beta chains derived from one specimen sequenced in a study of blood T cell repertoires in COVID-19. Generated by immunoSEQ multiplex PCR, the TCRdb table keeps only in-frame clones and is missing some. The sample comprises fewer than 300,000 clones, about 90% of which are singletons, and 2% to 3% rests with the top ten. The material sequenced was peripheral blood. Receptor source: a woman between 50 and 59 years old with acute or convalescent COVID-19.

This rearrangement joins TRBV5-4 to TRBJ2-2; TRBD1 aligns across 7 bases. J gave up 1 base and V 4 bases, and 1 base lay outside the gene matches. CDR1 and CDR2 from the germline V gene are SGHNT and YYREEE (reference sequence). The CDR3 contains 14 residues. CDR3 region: CASSRQGNTGELFF. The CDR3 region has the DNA TGTGCCAGCAGCCGACAGGGGAACACCGGGGAGCTGTTTTTT.

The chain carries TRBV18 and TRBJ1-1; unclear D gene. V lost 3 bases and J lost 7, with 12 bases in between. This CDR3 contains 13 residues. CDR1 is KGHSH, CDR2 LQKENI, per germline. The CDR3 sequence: CASSPSNGVEAFF. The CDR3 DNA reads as TGTGCCAGCTCACCCTCGAACGGGGTTGAAGCTTTCTTT.

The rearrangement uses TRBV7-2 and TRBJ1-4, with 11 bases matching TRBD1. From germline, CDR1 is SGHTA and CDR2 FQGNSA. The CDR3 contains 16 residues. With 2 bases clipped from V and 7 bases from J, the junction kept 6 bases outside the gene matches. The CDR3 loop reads CASSLNDGTGGEKLFF. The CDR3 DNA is TGTGCCAGCAGCTTAAACGATGGGACAGGGGGTGAAAAACTGTTTTTT.

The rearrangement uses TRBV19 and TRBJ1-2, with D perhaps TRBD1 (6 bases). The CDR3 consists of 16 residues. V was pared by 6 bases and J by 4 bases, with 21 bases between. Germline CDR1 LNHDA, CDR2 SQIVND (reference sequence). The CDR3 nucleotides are TGTGCCAGTAGCGAAACTCAGGGGCGGCGTAGCTATGGCTACACCTTC. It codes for CASSETQGRRSYGYTF. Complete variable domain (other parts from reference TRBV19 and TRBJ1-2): DGGITQSPKYLFRKEGQNVTLSCEQNLNHDAMYWYRQDPGQGLRLIYYSQIVNDFQKGDIAEGYSVSREKKESFPLTVTSAQKNPTAFYLCASSETQGRRSYGYTFGSGTRLTVV.

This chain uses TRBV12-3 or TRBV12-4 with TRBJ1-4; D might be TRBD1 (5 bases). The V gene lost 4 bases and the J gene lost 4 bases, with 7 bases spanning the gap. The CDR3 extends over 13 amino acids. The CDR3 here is CASSYRGNEKLFF. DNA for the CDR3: TGTGCCAGCAGTTATAGGGGTAATGAAAAACTGTTTTTT.

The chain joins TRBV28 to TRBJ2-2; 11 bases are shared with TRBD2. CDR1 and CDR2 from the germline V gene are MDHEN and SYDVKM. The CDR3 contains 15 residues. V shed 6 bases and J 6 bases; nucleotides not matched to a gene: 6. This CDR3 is CASRVAGGLAGELFF. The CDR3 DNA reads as TGTGCCAGCAGAGTAGCGGGAGGGCTTGCCGGGGAGCTGTTTTTT.

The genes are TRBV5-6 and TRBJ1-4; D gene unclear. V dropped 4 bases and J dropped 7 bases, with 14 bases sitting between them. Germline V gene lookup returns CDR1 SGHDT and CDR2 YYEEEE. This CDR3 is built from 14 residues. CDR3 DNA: TGTGCCAGCAGCCCACGTAGTGGCGGTGAAAAACTGTTTTTT. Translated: CASSPRSGGEKLFF.

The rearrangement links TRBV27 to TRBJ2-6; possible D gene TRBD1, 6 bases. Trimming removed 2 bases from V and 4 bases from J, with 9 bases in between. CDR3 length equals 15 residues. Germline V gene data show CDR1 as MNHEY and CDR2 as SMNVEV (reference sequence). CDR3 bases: TGTGCCAGCAGTTTAGCACAGGGAGGGGCCAACGTCCTGACTTTC. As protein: CASSLAQGGANVLTF.

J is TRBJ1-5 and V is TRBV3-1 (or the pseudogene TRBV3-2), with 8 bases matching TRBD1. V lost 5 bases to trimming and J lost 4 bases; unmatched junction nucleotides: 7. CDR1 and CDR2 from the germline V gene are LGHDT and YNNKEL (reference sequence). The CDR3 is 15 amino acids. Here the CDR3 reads CASSSTRQGNQPQHF. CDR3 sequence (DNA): TGTGCCAGCAGCTCAACCCGACAGGGGAATCAGCCCCAGCATTTT.

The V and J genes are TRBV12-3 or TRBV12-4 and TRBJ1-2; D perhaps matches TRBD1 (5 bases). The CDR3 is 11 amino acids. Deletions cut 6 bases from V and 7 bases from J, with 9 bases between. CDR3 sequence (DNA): TGTGCCAGCAGAGGGGTTGGTGGCTACACCTTC. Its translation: CASRGVGGYTF.

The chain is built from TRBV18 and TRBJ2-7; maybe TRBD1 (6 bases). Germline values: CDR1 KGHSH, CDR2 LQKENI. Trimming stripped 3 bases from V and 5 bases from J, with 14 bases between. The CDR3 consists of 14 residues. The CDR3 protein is CASSPRMGADEQYF. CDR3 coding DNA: TGTGCCAGCTCACCTCGAATGGGGGCCGACGAGCAGTACTTC. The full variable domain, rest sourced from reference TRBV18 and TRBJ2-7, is NAGVMQNPRHLVRRRGQEARLRCSPMKGHSHVYWYRQLPEEGLKFMVYLQKENIIDESGMPKERFSAEFPKEGPSILRIQQVVRGDSAAYFCASSPRMGADEQYFGPGTRLTVT.

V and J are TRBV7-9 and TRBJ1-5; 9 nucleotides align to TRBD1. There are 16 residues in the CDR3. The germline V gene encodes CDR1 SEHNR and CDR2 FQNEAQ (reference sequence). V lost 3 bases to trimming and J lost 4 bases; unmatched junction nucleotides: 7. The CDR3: CASSFTGTGKNQPQHF. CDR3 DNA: TGTGCCAGCAGCTTTACCGGGACAGGGAAAAATCAGCCCCAGCATTTT.

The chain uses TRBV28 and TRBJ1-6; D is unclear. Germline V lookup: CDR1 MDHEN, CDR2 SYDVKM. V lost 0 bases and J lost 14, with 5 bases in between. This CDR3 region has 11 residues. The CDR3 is CASSLWESLHF. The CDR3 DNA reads TGTGCCAGCAGTTTATGGGAGTCCCTCCACTTT.

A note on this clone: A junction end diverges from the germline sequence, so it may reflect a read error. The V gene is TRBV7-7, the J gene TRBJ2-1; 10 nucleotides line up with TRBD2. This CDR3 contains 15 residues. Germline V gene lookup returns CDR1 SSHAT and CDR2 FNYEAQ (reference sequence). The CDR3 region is CASSDLGLAINEQFF. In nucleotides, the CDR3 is TGTGCTAGCAGCGACCTGGGACTAGCGATCAATGAGCAGTTCTTC.

The CDR3 loop is CASSSGRGDGVTDTQYF. CDR3 nucleotides: TGCGCCAGCAGCTCTGGCCGGGGGGACGGGGTCACAGATACGCAGTATTTT. V and J are TRBV5-1 and TRBJ2-3; 7 nucleotides line up with TRBD2. V trimming: 3 bases; J trimming: 2 bases; junction bases outside the gene matches: 12. Germline V gene lookup returns CDR1 SGHRS and CDR2 YFSETQ. CDR3 size: 17 residues.

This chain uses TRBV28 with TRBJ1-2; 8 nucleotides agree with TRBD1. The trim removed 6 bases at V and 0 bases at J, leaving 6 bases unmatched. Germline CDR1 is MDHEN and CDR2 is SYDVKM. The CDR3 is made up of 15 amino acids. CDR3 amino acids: CASRWTGTTNYGYTF. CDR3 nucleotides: TGTGCCAGCAGATGGACAGGGACGACTAACTATGGCTACACCTTC.

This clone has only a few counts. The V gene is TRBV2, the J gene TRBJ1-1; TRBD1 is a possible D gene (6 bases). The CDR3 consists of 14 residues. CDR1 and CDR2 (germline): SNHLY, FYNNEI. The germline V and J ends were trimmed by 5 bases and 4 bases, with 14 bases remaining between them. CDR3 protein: CASSSGELGTEAFF. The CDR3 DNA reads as TGTGCCAGCAGTTCAGGGGAATTAGGCACTGAAGCTTTCTTT.

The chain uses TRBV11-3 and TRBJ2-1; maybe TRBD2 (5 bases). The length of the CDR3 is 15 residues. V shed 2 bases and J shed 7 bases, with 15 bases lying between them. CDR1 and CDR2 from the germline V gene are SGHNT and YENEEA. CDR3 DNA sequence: TGTGCCAGCAGCTTATATGGGAGTAATAATAATGAGCAGTTCTTC. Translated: CASSLYGSNNNEQFF.

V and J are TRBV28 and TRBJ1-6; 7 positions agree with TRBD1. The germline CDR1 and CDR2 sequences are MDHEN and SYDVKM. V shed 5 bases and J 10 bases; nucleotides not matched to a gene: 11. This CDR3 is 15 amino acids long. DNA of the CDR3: TGTGCCAGCAGTCCGATCGACAGGGATGGATCACCCCTCCACTTT. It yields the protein CASSPIDRDGSPLHF.